A single sample is the source of the 9 T cell receptor beta chains below, sequenced in a study of early T cells in non-severe SARS-CoV-2 infection. MiXCR, run by TCRdb on the 5' RACE reads, gives a single entry per CDR3 protein. The sample holds under 40,000 distinct CDR3 sequences, roughly 6% seen once. The sample taken for sequencing was whole blood. The receptors were sampled from an adult who was a healthcare worker with PCR-confirmed SARS-CoV-2 infection or an uninfected control (not recorded which).

This clonotype was detected ten times or more. V gene TRBV7-9 combines with J gene TRBJ2-7; no reliable D call. V dropped 4 bases and J dropped 1 base, with 5 bases sitting between them. This CDR3 has 12 amino acids. Germline V gene sequence: CDR1 SEHNR, CDR2 FQNEAQ (reference sequence). This CDR3 is CASSYSSYEQYF. The CDR3 nucleotides are TGTGCCAGCAGCTACTCATCCTACGAGCAGTACTTC.

With respect to this clonotype: Just one base apart from a much larger clone, this may be a read error. The chain recombines TRBV28 with TRBJ2-7; 9 bases line up with TRBD2. The ends lost 4 bases at V and 6 bases at J; junction bases unmatched: 10. The CDR3 contains 15 residues. CDR1 and CDR2 from the germline V gene are MDHEN and SYDVKM. CDR3 nucleotide sequence: TGTGCCAGCAGTTCCCCCAGCGGGAGGAGTCTCGAGCAGTACTTC. Translation gives CASSSPSGRSLEQYF.

This clonotype was seen a few times. The chain uses TRBV7-2 and TRBJ1-2, with D maybe TRBD1 (5 bases). The CDR3 length is 14 residues. Germline values: CDR1 SGHTA, CDR2 FQGNSA. Trimming pared 5 bases from V and 6 bases from J, leaving 16 bases between. CDR3 DNA sequence: TGTGCCAGCAGCAATACTCAGGGAGTTGATGGCTACACCTTC. This codes for CASSNTQGVDGYTF. The full variable domain, its missing parts supplied by reference TRBV7-2 and TRBJ1-2, is GAGVSQSPSNKVTEKGKDVELRCDPISGHTALYWYRQSLGQGLEFLIYFQGNSAPDKSGLPSDRFSAERTGGSVSTLTIQRTQQEDSAVYLCASSNTQGVDGYTFGSGTRLTVV.

Many counts were recorded for this clonotype. The rearrangement joins TRBV2 to TRBJ2-3, with a possible D match to TRBD1 (6 bases). Trimming removed 2 bases from V and 2 bases from J, with 17 bases in between. The germline CDR1 and CDR2 sequences are SNHLY and FYNNEI. The CDR3 runs 17 residues. The CDR3 region is CASSELVTGDLTDTQYF. The CDR3, as DNA: TGTGCCAGCAGTGAACTAGTGACAGGTGATCTCACAGATACGCAGTATTTT. Looking up the rest from reference TRBV2 and TRBJ2-3 gives the full variable domain: EPEVTQTPSHQVTQMGQEVILRCVPISNHLYFYWYRQILGQKVEFLVSFYNNEISEKSEIFDDQFSVERPDGSNFTLKIRSTKLEDSAMYFCASSELVTGDLTDTQYFGPGTRLTVL.

This clonotype came up a few times. The V and J genes are TRBV19 and TRBJ1-2, with D unresolved. The CDR3 runs to 14 residues. The ends were cut back, 3 bases at V and 2 bases at J, with 10 bases in the middle. CDR1 is LNHDA and CDR2 is SQIVND in the germline V gene (reference sequence). CDR3 protein: CASSIDLRNYGYTF. Here the CDR3 DNA reads TGTGCCAGTAGTATCGACCTTCGGAACTATGGCTACACCTTC.

The chain joins TRBV5-6 to TRBJ2-6; D not resolved. Germline CDR1 is SGHDT and CDR2 is YYEEEE. The CDR3 covers 13 residues. V was cut by 5 bases and J by 6 bases, with 9 bases left in between. The CDR3 region has the DNA TGTGCCAGCAGGGATACAGCGGCCAACGTCCTGACTTTC. This sequence encodes CASRDTAANVLTF.

The V and J genes are TRBV20-1 and TRBJ2-3; tentative D call: TRBD2 (6 bases). V lost 5 bases to trimming and J lost 5 bases, with 17 bases between them. The CDR3 covers 14 residues. From germline, CDR1 is DFQATT and CDR2 SNEGSKA (reference sequence). The CDR3: CSASGLDNLDTQYF. The CDR3 region has the DNA TGCAGTGCTTCGGGACTCGATAACTTAGATACGCAGTATTTT.

This clonotype came up a few times. The J gene is TRBJ2-3, the V gene TRBV7-2; D perhaps matches TRBD1 (6 bases). This CDR3 is 15 amino acids long. V was pared by 1 base and J by 1 base, with 9 bases between. Germline values: CDR1 SGHTA, CDR2 FQGNSA. DNA of the CDR3: TGTGCCAGCAGCTTAGGGTCAGGGGGCACAGATACGCAGTATTTT. The encoded protein is CASSLGSGGTDTQYF.

The chain uses TRBV12-3 or TRBV12-4 and TRBJ1-4; D not certain. The ends were cut back, 3 bases at V and 7 bases at J, with 9 bases in the middle. The CDR3 runs 13 residues. The CDR3 sequence: CASSFEVTEKLFF. As DNA, the CDR3 is TGTGCCAGCAGTTTCGAGGTTACTGAAAAACTGTTTTTT.